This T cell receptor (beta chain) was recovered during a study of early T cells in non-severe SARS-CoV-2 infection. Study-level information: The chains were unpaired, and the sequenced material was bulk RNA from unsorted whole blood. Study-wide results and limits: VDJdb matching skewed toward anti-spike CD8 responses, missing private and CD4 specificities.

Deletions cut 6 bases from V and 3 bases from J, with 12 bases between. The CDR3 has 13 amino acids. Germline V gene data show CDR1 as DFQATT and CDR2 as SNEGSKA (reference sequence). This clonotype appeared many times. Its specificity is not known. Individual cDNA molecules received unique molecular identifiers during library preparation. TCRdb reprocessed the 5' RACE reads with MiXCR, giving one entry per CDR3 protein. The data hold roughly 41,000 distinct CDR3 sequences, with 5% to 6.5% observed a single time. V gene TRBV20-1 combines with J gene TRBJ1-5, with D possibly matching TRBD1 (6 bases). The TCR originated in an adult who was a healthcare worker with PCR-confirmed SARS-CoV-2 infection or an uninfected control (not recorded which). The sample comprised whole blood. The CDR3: CSAAMGANQPQHF. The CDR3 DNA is TGCAGTGCCGCTATGGGGGCCAATCAGCCCCAGCATTTT.